These 17 T cell receptor beta chains were sequenced from one sample in a study. TCRdb reprocessed the 5' RACE reads with MiXCR, giving one entry per CDR3 protein. The data contain 55,000 to 75,000 distinct CDR3 sequences, just under 30% of them singletons. Input material: tumor-infiltrating naive CD4+ T cells sorted from the breast tumor. The subset is: naive CD4+ T cells, CD4+CD45RA+CD25-. Source of these receptors: a female donor with breast cancer.

This chain connects TRBV6-2 or TRBV6-3 to TRBJ2-1; 14 nucleotides align to TRBD2. The germline gives CDR1 MNHEY, CDR2 SVGEGT. The ends lost 2 bases at V and 8 bases at J; junction bases unmatched: 11. This CDR3 spans 18 amino acids. The CDR3 DNA reads TGTGCCAGCAGTTACAGGAGACGACTAGCGGGAGGGCATTATGAGCAGTTCTTC. Residues: CASSYRRRLAGGHYEQFF.

The chain employs TRBV4-1 and TRBJ2-1; D gene uncertain. With 2 bases removed from V and 8 bases from J, the gap between germline ends came to 10 bases. This CDR3 has 13 amino acids. Germline V lookup: CDR1 MGHRA, CDR2 YSYEKL. CDR3 sequence: CASSQLGKDEQFF. The DNA for the CDR3 is TGCGCCAGCAGCCAATTGGGTAAGGATGAGCAGTTCTTC.

This chain links TRBV29-1 with TRBJ2-7; tentatively, D is TRBD1 (8 bases). The CDR3 loop spans 17 amino acids. The V and J ends lost 6 bases and 7 bases respectively, with 31 bases between them. CDR1 is SQVTM, CDR2 ANQGSEA, per germline. The CDR3 here is CSVRGQGIVPPGGEQYF. DNA for the CDR3: TGCAGCGTGCGCGGACAGGGCATCGTACCGCCGGGAGGAGAGCAGTACTTC.

The sample holds many counts of this clonotype. The rearrangement links TRBV20-1 to TRBJ2-7, with TRBD1 identical over 7 bases. Looked up from germline, CDR1 is DFQATT and CDR2 is SNEGSKA (reference sequence). This CDR3 region has 14 residues. V lost 0 bases, J lost 5 bases, and 7 bases stayed unmatched. As DNA, the CDR3 is TGCAGTGCTAGAGATGACAGGACAGGCAACGAGCAGTACTTC. Translation gives CSARDDRTGNEQYF.

The chain employs TRBV27 and TRBJ2-1; 10 nucleotides align to TRBD2. The CDR3 sequence is 17 residues long. The germline gives CDR1 MNHEY, CDR2 SMNVEV (reference sequence). J gave up 6 bases and V 5 bases, and 13 bases lay outside the gene matches. DNA for the CDR3: TGTGCCAGCAGTCCAAAAATGGGACTAGCGATGGGCAATGAGCAGTTCTTC. Its translation is CASSPKMGLAMGNEQFF.

This clonotype was seen repeatedly, ten times or more. J is TRBJ2-1 and V is TRBV12-3 or TRBV12-4; D is perhaps TRBD2 (5 bases). The CDR3 covers 14 residues. V lost 5 bases and J lost 8, with 16 bases in between. The CDR3 reads CASSPPGYRDEQFF. The CDR3 DNA follows: TGTGCCAGCAGTCCACCGGGGTACCGGGATGAGCAGTTCTTC.

V gene TRBV7-8 combines with J gene TRBJ2-7; no clear D gene. With 5 bases removed from V and 0 bases from J, the gap between germline ends came to 14 bases. The CDR3 is 15 residues long. Germline assignment: CDR1 SGHVS and CDR2 FQNEAQ. This CDR3 is CASSGPSSTSYEQYF. The DNA for the CDR3 is TGTGCCAGCAGCGGACCCAGTAGTACCTCCTACGAGCAGTACTTC.

This rearrangement joins TRBV28 to TRBJ2-3, with 9 positions matching TRBD1. V dropped 1 base and J dropped 5; count of bases not matched to a gene: 1. In germline, CDR1 is MDHEN, CDR2 SYDVKM. CDR3 length: 14 residues. This chain's CDR3 is CASSLYRGRDTQYF. Here the CDR3 DNA reads TGTGCCAGCAGTTTATACAGGGGGCGAGATACGCAGTATTTT.

In regard to this clonotype: The junction departs from germline at one end; a sequencing error may be responsible. The V call is TRBV7-7, the J call TRBJ2-2, with 7 bases matching TRBD2. CDR1 is SSHAT, CDR2 FNYEAQ, per germline (reference sequence). The CDR3 has 16 amino acids. DNA for the CDR3: TGTGCTAGCAGCTTGGCAGTACGCGGGGGTCCCGGGGAGCTGTTTTTT. Amino acid sequence: CASSLAVRGGPGELFF. Full variable domain (missing parts from reference TRBV7-7 and TRBJ2-2): GAGVSQSPRYKVTKRGQDVTLRCDPISSHATLYWYQQALGQGPEFLTYFNYEAQPDKSGLPSDRFSAERPEGSISTLTIQRTEQRDSAMYRCASSLAVRGGPGELFFGEGSRLTVL.

The J gene is TRBJ1-4, the V gene TRBV9; TRBD1 might be the D (5 bases). Germline loops: CDR1 SGDLS, CDR2 YYNGEE. The CDR3 is 15 amino acids. V shed 0 bases and J shed 2 bases, with 8 bases lying between them. Written as DNA, the CDR3 is TGTGCCAGCAGCGTAGCAGGGAAGACTAATGAAAAACTGTTTTTT. Protein product: CASSVAGKTNEKLFF.

The CDR3 region has the DNA TGTGCCACCCGGACAGACAAAGGTGACACAGATACGCAGTATTTT. Its translation: CATRTDKGDTDTQYF. The genes are TRBV6-1 and TRBJ2-3, with D tentatively TRBD1 (6 bases). The germline CDR1 and CDR2 sequences are MNHNS and SASEGT. Trimming shortened V by 10 bases and J by 2 bases, and 19 bases separated the two germline ends. This CDR3 contains 15 residues.

This clonotype appeared many times. The chain combines TRBV5-1 with TRBJ2-5, with TRBD1 identical over 9 bases. V lost 4 bases to trimming and J lost 5 bases; unmatched junction nucleotides: 9. The CDR3 loop spans 15 amino acids. Germline V lookup: CDR1 SGHRS, CDR2 YFSETQ. The CDR3 sequence: CASSDPQGAGETQYF. CDR3 in DNA: TGCGCCAGCAGCGACCCACAGGGGGCAGGGGAGACCCAGTACTTC.

This clonotype rates as medium-sized (0.01 to 0.1%). J is TRBJ2-3 and V is TRBV20-1, with 13 positions matching TRBD2. Germline V gene data show CDR1 as DFQATT and CDR2 as SNEGSKA (reference sequence). V gave up 0 bases and J gave up 9 bases; unmatched junction bases: 9. The CDR3 contains 16 residues. The CDR3 bases are TGCAGTGCTAGAGATCGCACTAGCGGGGGGGTGTGGACGCAGTATTTT. It translates to CSARDRTSGGVWTQYF.

The CDR3 loop is CASSAGQVETQYF. The DNA of the CDR3 is TGTGCCAGCAGTGCAGGACAGGTCGAGACCCAGTACTTC. The rearrangement links TRBV12-3 or TRBV12-4 to TRBJ2-5; 7 bases agree with TRBD1. This CDR3 is 13 amino acids long. With V trimmed by 5 bases and J by 5 bases, 5 bases remained unmatched.

This clonotype was detected a few times. The gene calls are TRBV12-5 and TRBJ1-1; no clear D gene. With 3 bases removed from V and 5 bases from J, the gap between germline ends came to 10 bases. The CDR3 consists of 13 residues. Germline lookup yields CDR1 LGHNT and CDR2 FRNRAP. CDR3: CASGFDGETEAFF. As DNA, the CDR3 is TGTGCTAGTGGTTTTGACGGGGAGACTGAAGCTTTCTTT.

This clonotype was seen repeatedly, ten times or more. The J gene is TRBJ2-5, the V gene TRBV4-2, with 7 bases matching TRBD2. The CDR3 length is 14 residues. The germline CDR1 and CDR2 sequences are LGHNA and YNFKEQ. Trimming at V came to 4 bases and at J to 1 base, leaving 3 bases not matched to a gene. In nucleotides, the CDR3 is TGTGCCAGCAGCCGGGGGGGTTCCCAAGAGACCCAGTACTTC. Protein: CASSRGGSQETQYF.

V gene TRBV5-1 combines with J gene TRBJ2-5; D is possibly TRBD1 (6 bases). Germline lookup yields CDR1 SGHRS and CDR2 YFSETQ. Trimming removed 2 bases at V and 0 bases at J, with 11 bases between. The CDR3 runs 15 residues. CDR3 residues: CASSFVGQYQETQYF. In nucleotides, the CDR3 is TGCGCCAGCAGCTTTGTCGGACAGTACCAAGAGACCCAGTACTTC. The full variable domain, completed using reference TRBV5-1 and TRBJ2-5, is KAGVTQTPRYLIKTRGQQVTLSCSPISGHRSVSWYQQTPGQGLQFLFEYFSETQRNKGNFPGRFSGRQFSNSRSEMNVSTLELGDSALYLCASSFVGQYQETQYFGPGTRLLVL.